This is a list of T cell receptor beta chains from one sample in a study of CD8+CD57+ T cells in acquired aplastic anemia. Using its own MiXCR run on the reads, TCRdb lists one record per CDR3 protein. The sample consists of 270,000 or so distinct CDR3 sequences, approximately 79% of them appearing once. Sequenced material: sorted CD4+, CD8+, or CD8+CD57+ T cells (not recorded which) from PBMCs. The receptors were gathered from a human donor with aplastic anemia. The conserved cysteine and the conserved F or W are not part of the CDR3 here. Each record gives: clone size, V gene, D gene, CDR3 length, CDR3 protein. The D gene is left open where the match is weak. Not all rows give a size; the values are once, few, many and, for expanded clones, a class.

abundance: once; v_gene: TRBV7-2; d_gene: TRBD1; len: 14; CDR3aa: ASSRDRGGDTHTQY
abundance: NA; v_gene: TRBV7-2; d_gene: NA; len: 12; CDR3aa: ASSLAHPSYNQQ
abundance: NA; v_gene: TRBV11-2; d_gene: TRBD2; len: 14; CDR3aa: ASNAVRSGGSDEQF
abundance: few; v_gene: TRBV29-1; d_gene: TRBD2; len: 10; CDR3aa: SVVPAGGPRF
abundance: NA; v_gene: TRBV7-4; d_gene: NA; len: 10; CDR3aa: ASSVGADTQT
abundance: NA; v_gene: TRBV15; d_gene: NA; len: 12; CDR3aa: ASSPGSEKETQY
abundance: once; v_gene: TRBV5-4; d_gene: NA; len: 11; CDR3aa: ASSLLGTQPQH
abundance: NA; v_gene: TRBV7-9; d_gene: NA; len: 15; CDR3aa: AYEVAAYQETQYTQY
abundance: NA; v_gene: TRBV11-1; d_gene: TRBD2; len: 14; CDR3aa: ASSLALSGGAGEQF
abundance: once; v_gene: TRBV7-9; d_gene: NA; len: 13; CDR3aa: ASSFQRSAGSAEY
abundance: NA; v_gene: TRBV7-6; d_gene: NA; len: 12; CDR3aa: ASSISVGNEQLF
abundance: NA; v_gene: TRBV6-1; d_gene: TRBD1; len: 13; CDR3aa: ASREGTGTLDEQF
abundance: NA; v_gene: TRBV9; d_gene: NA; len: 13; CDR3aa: ASSVGSDTHNVQF
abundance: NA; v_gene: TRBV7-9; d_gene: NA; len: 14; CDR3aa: ASSFQRGGVGDGYT
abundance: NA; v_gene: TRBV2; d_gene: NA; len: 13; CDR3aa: ASCGAGGREGGYT
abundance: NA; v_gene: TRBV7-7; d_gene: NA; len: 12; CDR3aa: AILGGRETQHFD
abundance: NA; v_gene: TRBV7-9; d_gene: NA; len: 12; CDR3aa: ASSLVAGLHGYT
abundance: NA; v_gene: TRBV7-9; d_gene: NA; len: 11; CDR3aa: AGAQRGYNEQF
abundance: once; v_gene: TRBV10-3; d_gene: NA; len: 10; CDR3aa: ATNGGGDTQY
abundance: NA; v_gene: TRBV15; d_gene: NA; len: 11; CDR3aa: ATSRDPSYEQY
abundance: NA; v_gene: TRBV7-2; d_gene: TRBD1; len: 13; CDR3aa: ASSLTGGNQETQY
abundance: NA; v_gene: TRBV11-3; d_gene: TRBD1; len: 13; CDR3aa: ASSLDLTGNTPAL
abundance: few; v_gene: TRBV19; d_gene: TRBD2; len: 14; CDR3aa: ASTGTSGTWGETQY
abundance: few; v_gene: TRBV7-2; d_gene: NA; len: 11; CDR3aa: ASSLGKGYEQY
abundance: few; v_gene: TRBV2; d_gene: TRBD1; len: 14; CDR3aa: ASSDGDRGLDYGCT
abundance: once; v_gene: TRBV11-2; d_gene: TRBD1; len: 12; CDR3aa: ASSNGQGMGEQF
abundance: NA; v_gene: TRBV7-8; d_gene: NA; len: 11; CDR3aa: ASGLGGTPTKH
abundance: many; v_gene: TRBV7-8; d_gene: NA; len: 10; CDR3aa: ARRGARETQY
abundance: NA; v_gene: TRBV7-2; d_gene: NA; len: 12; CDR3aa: ASTPVGSPKTEQ
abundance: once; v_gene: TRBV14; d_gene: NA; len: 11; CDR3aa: ASSEGGLGEKL
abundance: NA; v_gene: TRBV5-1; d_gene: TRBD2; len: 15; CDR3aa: ASSLVTSGGGTDTQY
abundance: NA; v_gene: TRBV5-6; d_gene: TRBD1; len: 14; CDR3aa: ASSPVGGTGQDGYT
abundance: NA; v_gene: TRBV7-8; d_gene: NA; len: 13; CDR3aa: ASSVGGERTATQY
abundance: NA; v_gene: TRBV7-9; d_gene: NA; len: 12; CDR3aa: ASSSRTLNSPLH
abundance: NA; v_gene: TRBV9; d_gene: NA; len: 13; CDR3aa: ASSPWTSGSNEPF
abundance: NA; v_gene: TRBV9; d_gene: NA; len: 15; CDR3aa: ASSVGGGAPSTDTQY
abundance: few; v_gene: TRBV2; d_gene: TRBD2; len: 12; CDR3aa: ASSLGGGPATQY
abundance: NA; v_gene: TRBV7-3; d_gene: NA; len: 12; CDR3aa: ASSSEGGADTKY
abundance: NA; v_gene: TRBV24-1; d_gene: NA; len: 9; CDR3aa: ATGVGETQY
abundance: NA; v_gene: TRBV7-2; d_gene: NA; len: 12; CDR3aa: ASSFTTVNTEAF
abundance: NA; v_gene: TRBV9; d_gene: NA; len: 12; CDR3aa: ASVKGAESAEAF
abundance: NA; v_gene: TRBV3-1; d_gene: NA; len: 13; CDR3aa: ASSPEPGQNYGYT
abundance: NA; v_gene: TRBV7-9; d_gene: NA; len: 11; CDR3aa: ASSYTSANTQY
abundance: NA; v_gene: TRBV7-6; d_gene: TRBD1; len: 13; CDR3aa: ASSSDRGRRHRLY
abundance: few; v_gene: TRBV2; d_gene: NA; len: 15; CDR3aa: ASGDGGTDTQNFGPV
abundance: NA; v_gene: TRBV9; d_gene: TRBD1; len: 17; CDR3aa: ASSLDLTGNTDAEEKLF
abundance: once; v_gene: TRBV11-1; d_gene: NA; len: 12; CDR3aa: ASSEAHSNQPQH
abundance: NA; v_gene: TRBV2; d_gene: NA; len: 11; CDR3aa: ASGDDGTDTQY
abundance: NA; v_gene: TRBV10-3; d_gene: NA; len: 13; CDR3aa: ATRPVTGADSPLH
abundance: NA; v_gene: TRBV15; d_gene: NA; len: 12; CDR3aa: ATSISSYSGKLF
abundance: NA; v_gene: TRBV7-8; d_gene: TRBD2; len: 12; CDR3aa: ASSFGGRAWELF
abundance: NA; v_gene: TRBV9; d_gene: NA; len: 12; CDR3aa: ASSLGTGGIDTH
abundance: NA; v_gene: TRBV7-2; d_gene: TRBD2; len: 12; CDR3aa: ASSYAGGPGTQY
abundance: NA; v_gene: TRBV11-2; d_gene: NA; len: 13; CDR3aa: ASSFGGGGSNEQF
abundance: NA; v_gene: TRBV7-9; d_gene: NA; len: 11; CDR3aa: ASGDGGSDTRY